What follows describes a single T cell receptor beta chain. Sample donors were healthy Caucasian individuals that came from Russia, aged roughly 6 to 95. Per-sample yields of isolated PBMCs were at least 6 million. These data originate in a study of blood T cells in healthy people across ages. Through a sample-barcoded 5' primer and a J-beta primer mix, a second PCR was run for roughly 7 to 11 cycles. CDR3-containing paired-end reads numbered at least 2.5 million in each sample. One entry per CDR3 protein results from TCRdb running MiXCR on the 5' RACE reads. The table records over a million distinct CDR3 sequences, 35% to 50% of them present only once. The CDR3 length is 15 residues. V gave up 1 base and J gave up 2 bases, with 12 bases separating them. CDR1 is SGHRS and CDR2 is YFSETQ in the germline V gene.

The rearrangement uses TRBV5-1 and TRBJ1-2; D remains unclear. What was sequenced was blood. This clonotype was obtained from an older woman in good health. The CDR3 region is CASSLTQLGNYGYTF. For the CDR3, the DNA is TGCGCCAGCAGCTTGACTCAACTGGGCAACTATGGCTACACCTTC.